At least ten counts were recorded for the clone carrying this T cell receptor beta chain. Its target is unknown. This sample was taken from a study of metastatic and nonmetastatic thyroid tumors. Study background: The comparison covered peripheral blood and tumor or nodule tissue in malignant and benign thyroid patients.

No patient had received any treatment before thyroid surgery. Study results and limitations: Malignant tumors reportedly showed significantly higher TCR beta diversity than benign nodules in both blood and tumor.

TCRdb reanalyzed the PCR reads via MiXCR. Seen here are tens of thousands of clones, less than 5% observed once, and the top ten hold 7.5% to 10%. The CDR3 length is 17 residues. Trimming removed 4 bases at V and 6 bases at J, with 21 bases between. Germline-derived CDR1 and CDR2 are SEHNR and FQNEAQ (reference sequence). This sequence was found in a female donor with papillary thyroid cancer or a benign thyroid nodule (not recorded which). Some clones in this sample may be carry-over from other donors' samples. The rearrangement links TRBV7-9 to TRBJ1-4; D gene ambiguous. The specimen was blood. The CDR3 DNA is TGTGCCAGCAGCTCTCTTTACGGGTCGGAACGGGATGAAAAACTGTTTTTT. This codes for CASSSLYGSERDEKLFF.